The 7 T cell receptor beta chains given below trace back to one sample, sequenced in a study of blood T cell repertoires in COVID-19. This table comes from immunoSEQ multiplex PCR, and its TCRdb copy is limited to in-frame clones, with some not included. The sample carries about 350,000 clones, about 87% recorded once. Sequencing was performed on PBMCs or T cells enriched from blood (not recorded which). The receptors shown here come from a woman younger than 45 who had recovered from COVID-19.

The chain joins TRBV2 to TRBJ1-5; 7 nucleotides line up with TRBD1. CDR1 is SNHLY and CDR2 is FYNNEI in the germline V gene. The CDR3 length is 14 residues. The V segment lost 2 bases and the J segment 10 bases; nucleotides outside the gene matches: 8. The CDR3 is CASSEPGGIQPQHF. For the CDR3, the DNA is TGTGCCAGCAGTGAACCAGGGGGGATTCAACCCCAGCATTTT.

The chain combines TRBV5-6 with TRBJ2-7, with D possibly matching TRBD2 (5 bases). V lost 3 bases to trimming and J lost 5 bases, with 21 bases between them. Germline V gene lookup returns CDR1 SGHDT and CDR2 YYEEEE. This CDR3 has 16 amino acids. CDR3 bases: TGTGCCAGCAGCTCCCAGTGGACTGGGATCCGAGACGAGCAGTACTTC. Translation: CASSSQWTGIRDEQYF.

The V call is TRBV9, the J call TRBJ1-6; TRBD1 agrees at 12 bases. The CDR3 length is 14 residues. Looked up from germline, CDR1 is SGDLS and CDR2 is YYNGEE. J lost 10 bases, V lost 2 bases, and 1 base had no gene match. The CDR3 sequence: CASSVGTGGSPLHF. The DNA for the CDR3 is TGTGCCAGCAGCGTGGGGACAGGGGGCTCACCCCTCCACTTT.

V is TRBV7-2 and J is TRBJ2-5, with TRBD2 matching over 10 bases. Trimming took 5 bases from V and 5 from J; bases not matched to a gene: 5. Germline V gene data show CDR1 as SGHTA and CDR2 as FQGNSA. The CDR3 length is 14 residues. The CDR3 DNA reads as TGTGCCAGCAGCCGTAGCGGGGGGACGGAGACCCAGTACTTC. This translates into CASSRSGGTETQYF.

This clone was detected a few times. The gene calls are TRBV11-2 and TRBJ2-3; D perhaps matches TRBD2 (7 bases). V shed 1 base and J shed 6 bases, with 11 bases lying between them. CDR1 is SGHAT and CDR2 is FQNNGV in the germline V gene. The CDR3 runs 14 residues. The CDR3 is CASSLGGGHDTQYF. CDR3 coding DNA: TGTGCCAGCAGCTTAGGCGGGGGCCATGATACGCAGTATTTT. Based on the CDR3 plus reference TRBV11-2 and TRBJ2-3, the full variable domain is EAGVAQSPRYKIIEKRQSVAFWCNPISGHATLYWYQQILGQGPKLLIQFQNNGVVDDSQLPKDRFSAERLKGVDSTLKIQPAKLEDSAVYLCASSLGGGHDTQYFGPGTRLTVL.

The chain links TRBV2 to TRBJ1-2; D is unresolved. V lost 5 bases and J lost 3, with 25 bases in between. The CDR3 loop spans 18 amino acids. Looked up from germline, CDR1 is SNHLY and CDR2 is FYNNEI. The CDR3 sequence is CASSNGKVLLSSDYGYTF. As DNA, the CDR3 is TGTGCCAGCAGTAATGGAAAAGTCCTACTAAGTTCGGACTATGGCTACACCTTC.

This rearrangement joins TRBV15 to TRBJ2-7; D unresolved. Trimming removed 5 bases from V and 3 bases from J, with 17 bases in between. The CDR3 has 15 residues. The germline CDR1 and CDR2 sequences are LNHNV and YYDKDF (reference sequence). CDR3 bases: TGTGCCACCAGCTCTACAGAATTCACAAGCTACGAGCAGTACTTC. This gives the protein CATSSTEFTSYEQYF.